This T cell receptor beta chain was identified during a study of vaccination effects on CD4 cells after COVID-19. Profiled with immunoSEQ multiplex PCR; TCRdb holds only in-frame clones, not every one. Among more than 45,000 clones, 76% were seen once, and the ten largest hold 5.5%. Germline V CDR1 and CDR2: SGHNT, YYREEE (reference sequence). The V gene lost 0 bases and the J gene lost 2 bases, with 14 bases spanning the gap. This CDR3 comprises 17 residues. Before sequencing took place, the ViraFEST assay used viral peptide pools to expand antigen-specific CD4+ T cells. Following culture for around 9 days, CD4+ T cells were isolated. By PCR, the person was confirmed to have had SARS-CoV-2 infection between March and December 2020. Serving as negative control culture was an HIV-1 Nef peptide pool. For this clone: Its antigen remains unidentified.

The TCR originated in a human donor who had a prior SARS-CoV-2 infection. Sequencing was performed on CD4+ T cells from PBMCs cultured with HIV peptides, taken before COVID-19 vaccination. Indicated subset: HIV-1 Nef peptide pool negative control/reference culture. V usage is TRBV5-4 and J usage is TRBJ1-4; D is ambiguous. CDR3 nucleotide sequence: TGTGCCAGCAGCTTGGGTCAGGTCCCAACGACTAATGAAAAACTGTTTTTT. Translation gives CASSLGQVPTTNEKLFF.